The rows below give T cell receptor beta chains drawn from one sample of a study of blood T cell repertoires in COVID-19. TCRdb's copy holds only in-frame clones and misses some; the assay was immunoSEQ multiplex PCR. The data contain about 410,000 clones, about nine tenths of them singletons. The sequencing sample was made of peripheral blood. The receptors were gathered from a woman in her thirties with active or convalescent COVID-19. CDR3s include the opening cysteine and the closing phenylalanine or tryptophan. The D gene is left open where the match is weak. Size values are once, few and many counts, or a class for expanded clones, and some rows have none.

size	D	V	J	CDR3	DNA
NA	NA	TRBV6-5	TRBJ2-5	CASSYSVGVLQETQYF	TGTGCCAGCAGTTACTCGGTAGGAGTACTACAAGAGACCCAGTACTTC
once	NA	TRBV5-4	TRBJ2-7	CASSSGTPITYEQYF	TGTGCCAGCAGCTCCGGGACACCGATCACCTACGAGCAGTACTTC
many	TRBD1	TRBV5-4	TRBJ2-7	CASSWDRAPYEQYF	TGTGCCAGCAGCTGGGACAGGGCCCCCTACGAGCAGTACTTC
NA	TRBD1	TRBV10-3	TRBJ1-1	CATRGQGLSGNTEAFF	TGTGCCACCCGGGGACAGGGGTTAAGTGGGAACACTGAAGCTTTCTTT
NA	TRBD2	TRBV5-1	TRBJ2-3	CASSLREGFTDTQYF	TGCGCCAGCAGCTTGCGGGAGGGTTTTACAGATACGCAGTATTTT
NA	NA	TRBV27	TRBJ1-1	CASSLIIGGNTEAFF	TGTGCCAGCAGTTTAATAATTGGCGGGAACACTGAAGCTTTCTTT
NA	TRBD2	TRBV6-1	TRBJ2-1	CASSEGLAGSNEQFF	TGTGCCAGCAGTGAAGGACTAGCGGGAAGCAATGAGCAGTTCTTC
NA	NA	TRBV24-1	TRBJ2-5	CATRAREFRETQYF	TGTGCCACCAGAGCGCGAGAGTTCCGAGAGACCCAGTACTTC
few	NA	TRBV20-1	TRBJ2-1	CSAGRGSEQFF	TGCAGTGCGGGCAGGGGTAGTGAGCAGTTCTTC
NA	TRBD1	TRBV7-8	TRBJ1-5	CASSRVGGAGNQPQHF	TGTGCCAGCAGCCGAGTAGGGGGCGCGGGCAATCAGCCCCAGCATTTT
NA	NA	TRBV7-9	TRBJ2-1	CASSWEEVNEQFF	TGTGCCAGCAGCTGGGAGGAGGTAAATGAGCAGTTCTTC
NA	NA	TRBV4-1	TRBJ2-7	CASSQEYRSSYEQYF	TGCGCCAGCAGCCAAGAGTACAGGAGCTCCTACGAGCAGTACTTC
few	TRBD2	TRBV6-5	TRBJ2-7	CASRLAGGNEQYF	TGTGCCAGCAGACTAGCGGGAGGTAACGAGCAGTACTTC
NA	NA	TRBV19	TRBJ1-6	CASSIARGAWNSPLHF	TGTGCCAGTAGTATCGCCCGGGGGGCATGGAATTCACCCCTCCACTTT
NA	TRBD1	TRBV27	TRBJ1-3	CASSLDRETGNTIYF	TGTGCCAGCAGTTTGGACAGGGAAACTGGAAACACCATATATTTT
NA	NA	TRBV15	TRBJ1-4	CATSRAASGGEKLFF	TGTGCCACCAGCAGAGCGGCGTCAGGAGGGGAAAAACTGTTTTTT
NA	NA	TRBV5-1	TRBJ1-1	CASSLDRGEAFF	TGCGCCAGCAGCTTGGATCGGGGTGAAGCTTTCTTT
NA	TRBD1	TRBV30	TRBJ1-2	CAGYGTAYGYTF	TGTGCCGGCTACGGGACAGCCTATGGCTACACCTTC
once	TRBD2	TRBV4-2	TRBJ2-7	CASSQVVGGTYEQYF	TGTGCCAGCAGCCAAGTCGTCGGGGGGACCTACGAGCAGTACTTC
NA	TRBD1	TRBV5-4	TRBJ1-2	CASSFGTAGWDGYTF	TGTGCCAGCAGCTTCGGGACAGCAGGGTGGGATGGCTACACCTTC
NA	TRBD1	TRBV4-2	TRBJ1-4	CATRGTGGEKLFF	TGTGCCACCAGGGGGACAGGGGGCGAAAAACTGTTTTTT
once	TRBD1	TRBV7-9	TRBJ2-2	CASRLTGGGETGELFF	TGTGCCAGCAGACTGACAGGGGGCGGCGAAACCGGGGAGCTGTTTTTT
NA	NA	TRBV2	TRBJ1-5	CASKAADINQPQHF	TGTGCCAGCAAAGCCGCGGATATCAATCAGCCCCAGCATTTT
NA	NA	TRBV30	TRBJ2-1	CAWSVWGDGYNEQFF	TGTGCCTGGAGTGTATGGGGGGATGGCTACAATGAGCAGTTCTTC
NA	TRBD1	TRBV7-9	TRBJ2-7	CASSKTGGLYEQYF	TGTGCCAGCAGCAAAACAGGGGGTCTCTACGAGCAGTACTTC
NA	NA	TRBV5-4	TRBJ1-4	CASSSPGTPNEKLFF	TGTGCCAGCAGCTCCCCCGGGACACCTAATGAAAAACTGTTTTTT
NA	NA	TRBV19	TRBJ1-1	CASRSNAVPRGGKYHAEAFF	TGTGCCAGTAGAAGTAATGCCGTCCCCCGGGGGGGCAAGTATCATGCTGAAGCTTTCTTT
NA	NA	TRBV2	TRBJ2-3	CASTPPVRTDTQYF	TGTGCCAGCACTCCCCCCGTCCGCACAGATACGCAGTATTTT
NA	TRBD1	TRBV7-8	TRBJ1-4	CASSPWRTGAQNEKLFF	TGTGCCAGCAGCCCGTGGAGGACAGGGGCTCAAAATGAAAAACTGTTTTTT
NA	NA	TRBV2	TRBJ1-6	CASSSDLAPLHF	TGTGCCAGCAGTTCCGACCTAGCACCCCTCCACTTT
NA	NA	TRBV5-1	TRBJ2-4	CASSPGLAKNIQYF	TGCGCCAGCAGCCCGGGACTAGCCAAAAACATTCAGTACTTC
NA	NA	TRBV6-5	TRBJ1-1	CASTRGWGNTEAFF	TGTGCCAGCACCCGAGGGTGGGGTAACACTGAAGCTTTCTTT